There are many counts of the clone carrying this TCR beta chain. Its matching antigen is unknown. The junction does not match germline at one end; this may be a read error. The sample originates from a study of CD8+ T cells in alopecia areata. Study-wide findings and caveats: It was observed that many expanded lesional clones persisted in scalp and blood during tofacitinib.

As the sequencing template, cDNA was produced by extracting RNA and reverse transcribing it. Generated by immunoSEQ multiplex PCR, the TCRdb table keeps only in-frame clones and is missing some. The sample consists of around 100,000 clones, 56% of them appearing once. Treatment given: oral pan-JAK inhibitor, 5-10 mg twice daily. The sample here was CD4+ T cells sorted from blood, taken at week 24, from a patient treated with tofacitinib. The clonotype originates from a human donor with alopecia areata.

The CDR3 sequence: CASSLDGGARAQYF. CDR3 nucleotides: TGTGCTAGCAGCTTAGACGGGGGGGCTCGGGCCCAGTACTTC. The chain has TRBV7-7 and TRBJ2-5, with TRBD2 matching 8 bases. Per the germline V gene, CDR1 is SSHAT and CDR2 is FNYEAQ (reference sequence). The CDR3 extends over 14 amino acids. Drawing the rest from reference TRBV7-7 and TRBJ2-5, the complete variable domain is GAGVSQSPRYKVTKRGQDVTLRCDPISSHATLYWYQQALGQGPEFLTYFNYEAQPDKSGLPSDRFSAERPEGSISTLTIQRTEQRDSAMYRCASSLDGGARAQYFGPGTRLLVL.